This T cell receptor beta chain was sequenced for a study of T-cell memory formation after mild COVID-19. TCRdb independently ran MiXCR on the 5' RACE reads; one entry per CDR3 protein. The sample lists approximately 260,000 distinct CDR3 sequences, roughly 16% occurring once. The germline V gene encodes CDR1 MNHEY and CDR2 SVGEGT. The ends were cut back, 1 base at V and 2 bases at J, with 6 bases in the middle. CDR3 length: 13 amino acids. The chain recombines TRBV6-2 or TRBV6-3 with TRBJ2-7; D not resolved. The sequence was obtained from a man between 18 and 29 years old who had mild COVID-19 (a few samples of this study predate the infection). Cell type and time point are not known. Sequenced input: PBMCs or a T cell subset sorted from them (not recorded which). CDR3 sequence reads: CASSYLHAYEQYF. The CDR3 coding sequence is TGTGCCAGCAGTTACTTACATGCCTACGAGCAGTACTTC.